This is a list of T cell receptor beta chains from one sample in a study of T cell repertoires in cytomegalovirus infection. TCRdb re-called the reads with MiXCR, one entry per CDR3 protein. The sample includes some 350,000 distinct CDR3 sequences, almost 30% of them seen just once. Which antigens these TCRs recognize remains unknown. Sequenced material: cultured PBMCs, taken from culture after CMV antigen stimulation. The source is a human donor in good health (CMV status not recorded). Some clones in this sample may be carry-over from other donors' samples. CDR3s include the opening cysteine and the closing phenylalanine or tryptophan. A D gene is named only where the DNA matches it firmly. Expanded clones are given a class, and other clones once, few, many or no size at all.

TRBJ1-5	-	TRBV12-3/TRBV12-4	few	TGTGCCAGCAGTAGGTGGGTAGGAGGAAATCAGCCCCAGCATTTT	CASSRWVGGNQPQHF
TRBJ2-5	-	TRBV20-1	once	TGCAGTGCTGTGGATATCCAAGAGACCCAGTACTTC	CSAVDIQETQYF
TRBJ2-5	-	TRBV7-6	-	TGTGCCAGCAGCCGGACGATTGAGGCGACCCAGTACTTC	CASSRTIEATQYF
TRBJ2-2	-	TRBV18	many	TGTGCCAGCTCACCATCTCTTCGGAGTGGCGGGGAGCTGTTTTTT	CASSPSLRSGGELFF
TRBJ2-3	TRBD2	TRBV15	-	TGTGCCACCAGCACCGGACTAGCGGGACTCACAGATACGCAGTATTTT	CATSTGLAGLTDTQYF
TRBJ2-7	TRBD1	TRBV6-2/TRBV6-3	-	TGTGCCAGCAGTTACGACAGGGCCAACGAGCAGTACTTC	CASSYDRANEQYF
TRBJ2-3	TRBD2	TRBV7-2	many	TGTGCCAGCAGCCCCCCGATAGGACAGGGAGGCCTAGCGGGAGTTCTAGATACGCAGTATTTT	CASSPPIGQGGLAGVLDTQYF
TRBJ2-3	TRBD2	TRBV2	-	TGTGCCAGCAGTGAAAGGGAGCAAAGCGGGGAAGATACGCAGTATTTT	CASSEREQSGEDTQYF
TRBJ1-1	-	TRBV9	-	TGTGCCAGCAGCGTAGACTTGGGGGTTGGAAACACTGAAGCTTTCTTT	CASSVDLGVGNTEAFF
TRBJ1-1	-	TRBV28	-	TGTGCCAGCAGTTTGAGGGGATACACTGAAGCTTTCTTT	CASSLRGYTEAFF
TRBJ1-2	-	TRBV20-1	-	TGCAGTAATCACAGGGTGAACTATGGCTACACCTTC	CSNHRVNYGYTF
TRBJ2-7	TRBD1	TRBV20-1	few	TGCAGTGCTAGGTTACAGGGGAACGAGCAGTACTTC	CSARLQGNEQYF
TRBJ2-2	TRBD1	TRBV10-3	-	TGTGCCATCAGTGAGTCGGGACAGGGCTTATCGAACACCGGGGAGCTGTTTTTT	CAISESGQGLSNTGELFF
TRBJ1-5	-	TRBV10-3	-	TGTGCCATCAAAGCGGGCAGGGAAAGTCAGCCCCAGCATTTT	CAIKAGRESQPQHF
TRBJ2-1	TRBD2	TRBV24-1	-	TGTGCCACCAGTGATTTAGGGACTAGCGGGAGCAGGTACAATGAGCAGTTCTTC	CATSDLGTSGSRYNEQFF
TRBJ2-1	TRBD2	TRBV20-1	-	TGCAGTGCCCACGGGGTAGCGGGAGGGTACAATGAGCAGTTCTTC	CSAHGVAGGYNEQFF
TRBJ1-1	-	TRBV7-6	few	TGTGCCAGCAGCCCCCTCGACGGGGCGGCTGAAGCTTTCTTT	CASSPLDGAAEAFF
TRBJ1-5	-	TRBV27	few	TGTGCCAGCAGTTTAACGGGGTCGGATCAGCCCCAGCATTTT	CASSLTGSDQPQHF
TRBJ1-5	-	TRBV7-8	-	TGTGCCAGCAGCTCAGGAAGTGGTAGCAATCAGCCCCAGCATTTT	CASSSGSGSNQPQHF
TRBJ2-1	-	TRBV7-2	-	TGTGCCAGCAGCTTAGAGGTCGGGAACCAGTTCTTC	CASSLEVGNQFF
TRBJ2-7	-	TRBV12-3/TRBV12-4	-	TGTGCCAGCCGAATACAGGGATCCGAGCAGTACTTC	CASRIQGSEQYF
TRBJ1-5	-	TRBV11-2	many	TGTGCCAGCAGCTTAGAAAGAGGACAGCCCCAGCATTTT	CASSLERGQPQHF
TRBJ1-6	-	TRBV6-2/TRBV6-3	-	TGTGCCAGCAGACGACTCGGATGGGGCTCCTATAATTCACCCCTCCACTTT	CASRRLGWGSYNSPLHF
TRBJ2-2	-	TRBV7-3	-	TGTGCCAGCAGCACCCGTGGCGCCGGGGAGCTGTTTTTT	CASSTRGAGELFF
TRBJ2-2	-	TRBV6-6	few	TGTGCCACCGGGCCTTGGGGGGCTGAGACCGGGGAGCTGTTTTTT	CATGPWGAETGELFF
TRBJ1-6	-	TRBV6-6	-	TGTGCCAGCAGGCAAGGTGCCAATTCACCCCTCCACTTT	CASRQGANSPLHF
TRBJ2-7	-	TRBV6-1	few	TGTGCCAGCAAGAGGGCTTGGCTCAACGAGCAGTACTTC	CASKRAWLNEQYF
TRBJ2-3	TRBD2	TRBV6-1	many	TGTGCCAGCAGCGGGGGGTGGAATACGCAGTATTTT	CASSGGWNTQYF
TRBJ2-1	TRBD2	TRBV20-1	few	TGCAGTGCTATCCTCGGGACTAGGGTTTCCTACAATGAGCAGTTCTTC	CSAILGTRVSYNEQFF
TRBJ2-5	-	TRBV28	-	TGTGCCAGCACTGCAGGGTTGGAGACCCAGTACTTC	CASTAGLETQYF
TRBJ1-5	-	TRBV12-3/TRBV12-4	-	TGTGCCAGCAGCCCCCCGGGCCAGGGTAAAAATCAGCCCCAGCATTTT	CASSPPGQGKNQPQHF
TRBJ2-3	TRBD1	TRBV27	-	TGTGCCAGCTGGTCCGCAGGGGGCGGCACAGATACGCAGTATTTT	CASWSAGGGTDTQYF
TRBJ2-7	-	TRBV10-3	many	TGTGCCATCAGTGAAGGGCTCGGGACCTACGAGCAGTACTTC	CAISEGLGTYEQYF
TRBJ2-3	-	TRBV19	many	TGTGCCAGTAGTATTCGACTGCTAGATACGCAGTATTTT	CASSIRLLDTQYF
TRBJ2-1	-	TRBV29-1	-	TGCAGCATTGGGAATGAGCAGTTCTTC	CSIGNEQFF